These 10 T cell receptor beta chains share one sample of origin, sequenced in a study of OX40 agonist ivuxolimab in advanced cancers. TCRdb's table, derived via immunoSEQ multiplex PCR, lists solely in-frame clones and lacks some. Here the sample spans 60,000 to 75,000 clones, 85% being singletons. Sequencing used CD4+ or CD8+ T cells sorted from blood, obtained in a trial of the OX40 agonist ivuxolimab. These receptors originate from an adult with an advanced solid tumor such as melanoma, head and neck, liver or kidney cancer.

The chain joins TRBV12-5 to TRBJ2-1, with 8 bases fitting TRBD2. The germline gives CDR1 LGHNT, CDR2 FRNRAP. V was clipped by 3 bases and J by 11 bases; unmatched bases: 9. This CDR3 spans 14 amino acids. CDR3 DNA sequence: TGTGCTAGTGGTTTAGACGGGGGGGCCCGAAAGCAGTTCTTC. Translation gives CASGLDGGARKQFF.

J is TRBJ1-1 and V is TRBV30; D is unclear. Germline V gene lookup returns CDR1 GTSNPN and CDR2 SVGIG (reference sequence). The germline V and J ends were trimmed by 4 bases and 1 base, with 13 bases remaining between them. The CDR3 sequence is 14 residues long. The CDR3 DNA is TGTGCCTGGAACCCCGAGGGAAAGAACACTGAAGCTTTCTTT. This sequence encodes CAWNPEGKNTEAFF.

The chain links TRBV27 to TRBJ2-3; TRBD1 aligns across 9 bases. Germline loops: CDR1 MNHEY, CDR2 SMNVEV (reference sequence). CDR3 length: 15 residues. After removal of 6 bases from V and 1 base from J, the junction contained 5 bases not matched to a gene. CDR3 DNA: TGTGCCAGCAGACGACAGGGGGGGGGCACAGATACGCAGTATTTT. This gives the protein CASRRQGGGTDTQYF.

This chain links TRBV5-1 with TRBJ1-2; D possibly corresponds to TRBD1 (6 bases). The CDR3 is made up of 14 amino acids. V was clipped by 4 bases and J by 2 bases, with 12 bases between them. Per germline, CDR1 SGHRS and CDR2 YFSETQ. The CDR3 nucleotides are TGCGCCAGCAGCGCCGGACAGACAAACTATGGCTACACCTTC. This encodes CASSAGQTNYGYTF.

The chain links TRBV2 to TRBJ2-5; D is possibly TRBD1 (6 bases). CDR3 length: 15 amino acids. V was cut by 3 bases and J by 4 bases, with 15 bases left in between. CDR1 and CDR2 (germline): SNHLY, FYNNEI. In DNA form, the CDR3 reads TGTGCCAGCAGTGAGACAGGAACTTTCACAGAGACCCAGTACTTC. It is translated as CASSETGTFTETQYF.

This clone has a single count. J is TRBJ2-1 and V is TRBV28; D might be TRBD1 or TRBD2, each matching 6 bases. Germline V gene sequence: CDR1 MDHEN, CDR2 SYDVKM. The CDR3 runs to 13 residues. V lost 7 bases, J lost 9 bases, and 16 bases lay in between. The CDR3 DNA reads TGTGCCAGCACCGGTGGGGGGCCTGGTGAGCAGTTCTTC. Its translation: CASTGGGPGEQFF.

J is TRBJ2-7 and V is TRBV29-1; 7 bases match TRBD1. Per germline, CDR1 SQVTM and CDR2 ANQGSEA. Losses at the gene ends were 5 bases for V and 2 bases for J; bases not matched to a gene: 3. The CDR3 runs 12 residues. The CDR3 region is CSVKRGPYEQYF. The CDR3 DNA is TGCAGCGTTAAGAGGGGGCCCTACGAGCAGTACTTC.

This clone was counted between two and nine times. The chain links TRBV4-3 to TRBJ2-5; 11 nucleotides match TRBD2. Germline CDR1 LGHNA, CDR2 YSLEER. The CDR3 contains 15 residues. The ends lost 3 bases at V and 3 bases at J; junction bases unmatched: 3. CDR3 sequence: CASSQSGLAEETQYF. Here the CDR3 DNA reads TGCGCCAGCAGCCAGTCGGGACTAGCGGAAGAGACCCAGTACTTC.

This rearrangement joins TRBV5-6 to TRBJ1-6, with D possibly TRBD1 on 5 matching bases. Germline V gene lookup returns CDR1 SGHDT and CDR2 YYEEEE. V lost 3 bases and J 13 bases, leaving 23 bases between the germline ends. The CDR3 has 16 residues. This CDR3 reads CASSSRGGLIHFPLHF. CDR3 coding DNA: TGTGCCAGCAGCTCGCGTGGGGGATTAATTCATTTCCCCCTCCACTTT. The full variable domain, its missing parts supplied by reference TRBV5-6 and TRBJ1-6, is DAGVTQSPTHLIKTRGQQVTLRCSPKSGHDTVSWYQQALGQGPQFIFQYYEEEERQRGNFPDRFSGHQFPNYSSELNVNALLLGDSALYLCASSSRGGLIHFPLHFGNGTRLTVT.

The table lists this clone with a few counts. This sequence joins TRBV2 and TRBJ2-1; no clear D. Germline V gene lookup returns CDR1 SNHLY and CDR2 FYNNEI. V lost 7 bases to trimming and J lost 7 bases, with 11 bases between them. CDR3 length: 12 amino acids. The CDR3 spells CASKGNRNEQFF. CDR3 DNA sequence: TGTGCCAGCAAGGGTAATCGAAATGAGCAGTTCTTC.